The present TCR beta chain was sequenced within a study of T-cell reconstitution after alpha-beta-depleted transplantation in children (dated by TCRdb to about 2016). For the study in its entirety: Using TCR repertoire profiling, the study followed T-cell immune reconstitution in a quantitative way in children after TCRalphabeta/CD19-depleted allogeneic hematopoietic cell transplantation.

Results and caveats for the whole study, not just this receptor: The frequencies of hyperexpanded clones fell over the following months, and after one year, T-cell counts and TCRbeta diversity were mostly attributed to newly produced T cells. In some patients, high TCRbeta diversity at day 60 was attributed to recipient T cells and intrathymic progenitors that had survived conditioning. The apparently early alphabetaT-cell count recovery about two months after transplant was reportedly dependent on only several hundred rapidly expanded clones derived from non-depleted graft cells.

Sample treatment or condition, as interpreted from the label and publication: allogeneic hematopoietic cell transplantation with graft depleted of TCRalphabeta T cells and CD19 B cells. The children who served as transplant recipients had been given grafts of TCRalphabeta/CD19-depleted allogeneic hematopoietic cells. This clonotype was seen more than once but under ten times. The antigen this receptor binds is unknown. No base quality information exists; no much larger clone differs at one position. At the junction V is shortened by 8 bases and J by 2 bases; bases outside the gene matches: 16. The CDR3 contains 18 residues, cysteine and phenylalanine counted. Here the CDR3 DNA is all that survives: 54 bases in frame from base 1. From the germline V gene (reference sequence), CDR1 is LNHNV and CDR2 is YYDKDF. The library was built by means of PCR. This sample was sequenced with an Illumina HiSeq 2500. TCR library preparation used molecular barcoding, with unique molecular identifiers applied to normalize quantification of the TCRbeta repertoire. Through fastp at Q25 and MiXCR, TCRdb rebuilt clones from the public reads, retaining in-frame beta chains. Each record represents a unique CDR3 protein, reported with the most common genes and DNA among its rows. The sample records around 580,000 distinct CDR3 sequences, approximately 30% of which are singletons. The top ten clonotypes cover 30% to 45% of the sample.

This sample comprised PBMCs, obtained before TCRalphabeta/CD19-depleted stem cell transplant. This clonotype originated in a boy younger than two with Wiskott-Aldrich syndrome, due to receive a stem cell transplant. The sequence links TRBV15 to TRBJ2-1, and TRBD1 matches 9 of the central bases. The nucleotide sequence reads as follows: TGTGCCACCCATAACAGGGGGCAAAGAGAGAAGACCTACAATGAGCAGTTCTTC. It is translated as CATHNRGQREKTYNEQFF.